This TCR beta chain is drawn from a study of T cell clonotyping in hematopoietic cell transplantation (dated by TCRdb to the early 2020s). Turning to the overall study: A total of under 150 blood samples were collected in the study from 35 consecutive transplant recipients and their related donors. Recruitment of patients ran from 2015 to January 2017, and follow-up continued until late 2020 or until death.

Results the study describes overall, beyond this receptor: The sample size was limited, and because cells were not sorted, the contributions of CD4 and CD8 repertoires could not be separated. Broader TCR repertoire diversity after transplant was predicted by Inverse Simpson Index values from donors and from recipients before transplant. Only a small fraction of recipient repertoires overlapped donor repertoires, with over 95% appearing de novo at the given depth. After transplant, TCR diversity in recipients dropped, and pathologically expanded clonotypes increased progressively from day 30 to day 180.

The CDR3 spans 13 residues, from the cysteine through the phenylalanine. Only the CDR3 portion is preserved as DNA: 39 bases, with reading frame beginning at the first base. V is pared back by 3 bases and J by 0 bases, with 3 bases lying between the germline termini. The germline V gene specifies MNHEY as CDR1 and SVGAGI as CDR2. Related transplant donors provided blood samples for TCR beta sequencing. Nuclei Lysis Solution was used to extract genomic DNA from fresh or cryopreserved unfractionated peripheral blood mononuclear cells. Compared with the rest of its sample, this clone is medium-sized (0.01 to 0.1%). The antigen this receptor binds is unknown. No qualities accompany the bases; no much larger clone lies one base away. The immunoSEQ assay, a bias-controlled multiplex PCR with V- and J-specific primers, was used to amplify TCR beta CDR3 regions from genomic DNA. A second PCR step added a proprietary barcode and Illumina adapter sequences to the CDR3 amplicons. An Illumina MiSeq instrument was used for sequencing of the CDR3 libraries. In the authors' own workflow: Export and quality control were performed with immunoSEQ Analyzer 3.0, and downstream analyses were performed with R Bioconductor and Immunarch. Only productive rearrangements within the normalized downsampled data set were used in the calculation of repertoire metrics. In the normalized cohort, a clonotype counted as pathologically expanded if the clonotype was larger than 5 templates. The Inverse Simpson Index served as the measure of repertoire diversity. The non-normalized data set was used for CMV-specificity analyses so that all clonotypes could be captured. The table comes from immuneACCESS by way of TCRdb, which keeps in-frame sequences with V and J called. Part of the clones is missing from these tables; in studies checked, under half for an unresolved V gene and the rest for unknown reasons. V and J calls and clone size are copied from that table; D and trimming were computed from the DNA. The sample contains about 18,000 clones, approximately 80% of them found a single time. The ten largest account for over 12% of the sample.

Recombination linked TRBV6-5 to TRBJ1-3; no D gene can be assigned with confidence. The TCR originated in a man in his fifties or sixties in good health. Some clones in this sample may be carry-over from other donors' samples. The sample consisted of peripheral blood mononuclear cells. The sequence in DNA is TGTGCCAGCAGTTATAGCTCTGGAAACACCATATATTTT. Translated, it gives CASSYSSGNTIYF.